Shown below are 17 T cell receptor beta chains from a single sample sequenced in a study of human T cells and chemical hapten exposure. The sample's time point: patch test 1, 2 weeks after DPC sensitization. Described treatment: therapeutic diphenylcyclopropenone sensitization with weekly scalp DPC. TCRdb called the RACE reads again in MiXCR, with one record for every CDR3 protein. Of 350,000 or so distinct CDR3 sequences detected, about 7% appear once; the ten largest clones hold around 8.2%. Source: whole blood, taken in connection with sensitization to the hapten diphenylcyclopropenone (DPC). The receptors here all came from a woman in her late teens or twenties with alopecia areata. Some clones in this sample may be carry-over from other donors' samples.

This clonotype was recorded at least ten times. V gene TRBV5-4 combines with J gene TRBJ1-2, with D perhaps TRBD1 (6 bases). In germline, CDR1 is SGHNT, CDR2 YYREEE (reference sequence). Trimming took off 4 bases at V and 5 bases at J, with 18 bases between the two ends. The CDR3 contains 15 residues. The CDR3 region is CASSTPTGLFYGYTF. The CDR3 bases are TGTGCCAGCAGCACTCCGACAGGCCTCTTTTATGGCTACACCTTC.

Ten or more counts support this clonotype. CDR3 region: CASSLTRYTDTQYF. The CDR3 DNA reads as TGTGCCAGCAGTCTTACTAGGTACACAGATACGCAGTATTTT. The rearrangement uses TRBV12-3 or TRBV12-4 and TRBJ2-3; possibly TRBD2 for D (5 bases). This CDR3 is built from 14 residues. Trimming pared 5 bases from V and 2 bases from J, leaving 11 bases between.

V is TRBV29-1 and J is TRBJ1-2; no clear D gene. The CDR3 is made up of 10 amino acids. Germline loops: CDR1 SQVTM, CDR2 ANQGSEA. V dropped 4 bases and J dropped 6 bases, with 6 bases sitting between them. CDR3 in amino acids: CSVANDGYTF. The DNA of the CDR3 is TGCAGCGTTGCAAACGATGGCTACACCTTC.

This clonotype was counted a few times. DNA for the CDR3: TGTGCCAGCAAGTCGGGGGGGGCAACCACAGATACGCAGTATTTT. Translated, it gives CASKSGGATTDTQYF. The chain uses TRBV9 and TRBJ2-3; TRBD2 aligns across 8 bases. Germline V gene sequence: CDR1 SGDLS, CDR2 YYNGEE. This CDR3 comprises 15 residues. V shed 6 bases, J shed 2 bases, and the junction held 8 bases outside the gene matches. Full variable domain (outside the CDR3, taken from reference TRBV9 and TRBJ2-3): DSGVTQTPKHLITATGQRVTLRCSPRSGDLSVYWYQQSLDQGLQFLIQYYNGEERAKGNILERFSAQQFPDLHSELNLSSLELGDSALYFCASKSGGATTDTQYFGPGTRLTVL.

This clonotype was counted ten times or more. V usage is TRBV6-5 and J usage is TRBJ2-7; 9 bases fit TRBD1. The germline CDR1 and CDR2 sequences are MNHEY and SVGAGI. Germline trimming cut 2 bases from V and 6 bases from J; bases unmatched to any gene: 11. The CDR3 has 16 residues. The CDR3 spells CASSYQGTGRTGEQYF. For the CDR3, the DNA is TGTGCCAGCAGTTACCAGGGGACAGGGAGGACCGGCGAGCAGTACTTC.

This clonotype was detected only a few times. The chain joins TRBV25-1 to TRBJ1-4; a possible D gene is TRBD1 (6 bases). Trimming left V 3 bases short and J 5 bases short, with 13 bases between. The V gene's germline CDR1 is MGHDK and CDR2 SYGVNS. The CDR3 consists of 15 residues. The CDR3 loop is CASSDPRGANEKLFF. The CDR3 DNA reads TGTGCCAGCAGTGATCCCAGGGGTGCAAATGAAAAACTGTTTTTT. Looking up the rest from reference TRBV25-1 and TRBJ1-4 gives the full variable domain: EADIYQTPRYLVIGTGKKITLECSQTMGHDKMYWYQQDPGMELHLIHYSYGVNSTEKGDLSSESTVSRIRTEHFPLTLESARPSHTSQYLCASSDPRGANEKLFFGSGTQLSVL.

This clonotype has only a few counts. The chain recombines TRBV6-5 with TRBJ2-2, with D unresolved. Trimming shortened V by 6 bases and J by 0 bases, and 14 bases separated the two germline ends. Per germline, CDR1 MNHEY and CDR2 SVGAGI. The CDR3 consists of 16 residues. The CDR3 DNA reads as TGTGCCAGCAGGAAGATAGCCTCTACGAACACCGGGGAGCTGTTTTTT. Protein sequence: CASRKIASTNTGELFF.

The chain employs TRBV3-1 and TRBJ1-5; D is unresolved. There are 14 residues in the CDR3. In germline, CDR1 is LGHDT, CDR2 YNNKEL (reference sequence). The V gene lost 5 bases and the J gene lost 4 bases, with 12 bases spanning the gap. The CDR3 sequence is CASSFGPENQPQHF. The CDR3 region has the DNA TGTGCCAGCAGCTTCGGGCCAGAGAATCAGCCCCAGCATTTT. Filled out from reference TRBV3-1 and TRBJ1-5, the complete variable domain reads DTAVSQTPKYLVTQMGNDKSIKCEQNLGHDTMYWYKQDSKKFLKIMFSYNNKELIINETVPNRFSPKSPDKAHLNLHINSLELGDSAVYFCASSFGPENQPQHFGDGTRLSIL.

This clonotype occurred a few times. At one boundary the junction diverges from the germline segment, which might be a read error. The chain couples TRBV10-2 to TRBJ1-1, with D hard to call. Germline lookup yields CDR1 WSHSY and CDR2 SAAADI. This CDR3 region has 13 residues. The CDR3 region is CGSQVDGHTEAFF. CDR3 DNA sequence: TGCGGCAGCCAAGTTGACGGGCACACTGAAGCTTTCTTT.

This chain joins TRBV6-5 and TRBJ1-1; the match to TRBD1 covers 7 bases. The ends lost 8 bases at V and 1 base at J; junction bases unmatched: 7. CDR3 length: 14 amino acids. The germline gives CDR1 MNHEY, CDR2 SVGAGI. CDR3 sequence: CASSRRQGNTEAFF. In DNA form, the CDR3 reads TGTGCCAGCTCACGGAGACAGGGGAACACTGAAGCTTTCTTT.

This clonotype was recorded at least ten times. The CDR3 loop reads CASSFDSSNQPQHF. In DNA form, the CDR3 reads TGTGCCAGCAGTTTCGACAGTAGCAATCAGCCCCAGCATTTT. J is TRBJ1-5 and V is TRBV6-5, with a tentative D call TRBD1 (5 bases). The germline gives CDR1 MNHEY, CDR2 SVGAGI. The CDR3 loop spans 14 amino acids. Trimming took off 4 bases at V and 0 bases at J, with 7 bases between the two ends.

This clonotype has only a few counts. The chain recombines TRBV12-3 or TRBV12-4 with TRBJ1-6; D gene ambiguous. The CDR3 is 12 residues long. V lost 6 bases to trimming and J lost 11 bases, with 11 bases between them. In DNA form, the CDR3 reads TGTGCCAGCAGGGACGCCAATCCACCCCTCCACTTT. Protein product: CASRDANPPLHF.

In this sample, this clonotype turned up many times. V gene TRBV12-5 combines with J gene TRBJ2-2; D not resolved. V lost 3 bases and J 3 bases, leaving 5 bases between the germline ends. The CDR3 sequence is 13 residues long. Per the germline V gene, CDR1 is LGHNT and CDR2 is FRNRAP. CDR3 sequence (DNA): TGTGCTAGTGGTTTCCTCCACACCGGGGAGCTGTTTTTT. It specifies CASGFLHTGELFF.

This clonotype was picked up many times. The rearrangement links TRBV7-2 to TRBJ1-5; TRBD1 matches 9 bases. V gave up 5 bases and J gave up 6 bases; unmatched junction bases: 5. Per germline, CDR1 SGHTA and CDR2 FQGNSA. This CDR3 has 14 amino acids. CDR3 amino acids: CASSPGQGSQPQHF. The CDR3 DNA sequence: TGTGCCAGCAGCCCAGGACAGGGGAGTCAGCCCCAGCATTTT.

The table lists this clonotype with many counts. The chain joins TRBV7-9 to TRBJ2-2; tentative D call: TRBD2 (6 bases). V lost 5 bases, J lost 2 bases, and 12 bases lay in between. The CDR3 is 15 amino acids. CDR1 is SEHNR and CDR2 is FQNEAQ in the germline V gene (reference sequence). The CDR3 nucleotides are TGTGCCAGCAGCGTGGGACTCGATAACACCGGGGAGCTGTTTTTT. Protein product: CASSVGLDNTGELFF.

This clonotype turned up a few times. This sequence joins TRBV27 and TRBJ2-3; tentative D call: TRBD1 (5 bases). Per germline, CDR1 MNHEY and CDR2 SMNVEV (reference sequence). This CDR3 comprises 16 residues. Trimming took 1 base from V and 2 from J, leaving 13 bases between them. CDR3 amino acids: CASSLFIGDSTDTQYF. In DNA, the CDR3 is TGTGCCAGCAGTTTATTCATAGGGGATTCCACAGATACGCAGTATTTT.

V and J are TRBV11-2 and TRBJ1-4; D is unresolved. This CDR3 has 13 amino acids. The germline V and J ends were trimmed by 5 bases and 3 bases, with 7 bases remaining between them. CDR1 and CDR2 (germline): SGHAT, FQNNGV. The CDR3 is CASSPRANEKLFF. The DNA for the CDR3 is TGTGCCAGCAGCCCGAGGGCTAATGAAAAACTGTTTTTT.